One sample yielded the 20 T cell receptor beta chains listed below, sequenced in a study of cytomegalovirus exposure and HLA in healthy donors. Primers for the PCR totalled 60 Vbeta and 13 Jbeta. Profiling relied on immunoSEQ multiplex PCR, and the TCRdb table lists in-frame clones only, not all of them. The sample lists roughly 80,000 clones, approximately 88% occurring once. The specimen sequenced was PBMCs. The receptors derive from a woman aged 45 to 65 in good health and CMV-seronegative.

This clone has a single count. The chain has TRBV27 and TRBJ1-1; the match to TRBD1 covers 9 bases. CDR1 and CDR2 from the germline V gene are MNHEY and SMNVEV (reference sequence). The CDR3 is 17 amino acids. Losses at the gene ends were 5 bases for V and 1 base for J; bases not matched to a gene: 11. The CDR3 coding sequence is TGTGCCAGCAGTAACCTCCACAGGGGGCGCCCGAACACTGAAGCTTTCTTT. Translating it yields CASSNLHRGRPNTEAFF.

The chain recombines TRBV6-5 with TRBJ2-1; 9 bases map to TRBD1. Per germline, CDR1 MNHEY and CDR2 SVGAGI. The CDR3 contains 15 residues. V trimming: 6 bases; J trimming: 4 bases; junction bases outside the gene matches: 7. The CDR3 reads CASRRGQGRYNEQFF. CDR3 sequence (DNA): TGTGCCAGCAGACGGGGACAGGGCCGATACAATGAGCAGTTCTTC.

The chain links TRBV28 to TRBJ1-5; TRBD1 matches 9 bases. With V trimmed by 7 bases and J by 6 bases, 25 bases remained unmatched. The CDR3 covers 20 residues. Looked up from germline, CDR1 is MDHEN and CDR2 is SYDVKM. In nucleotides, the CDR3 is TGTGCCAGCAACCCTCGAGTCGGTGGGTTCCGGGACAGGGCTATTCAGCCCCAGCATTTT. Encoded protein: CASNPRVGGFRDRAIQPQHF.

This rearrangement joins TRBV27 to TRBJ2-7; D unresolved. This CDR3 comprises 15 residues. The germline V gene encodes CDR1 MNHEY and CDR2 SMNVEV (reference sequence). Trimming left V 2 bases short and J 3 bases short, with 14 bases between. CDR3 amino acids: CASSLQSPPDYEQYF. CDR3 nucleotide sequence: TGTGCCAGCAGTTTACAATCCCCACCAGACTACGAGCAGTACTTC.

The gene calls are TRBV5-1 and TRBJ2-1, with D possibly matching TRBD1 (5 bases). This CDR3 contains 15 residues. Trimming took 1 base from V and 0 from J, leaving 8 bases between them. Germline V gene data show CDR1 as SGHRS and CDR2 as YFSETQ. The CDR3 DNA reads as TGCGCCAGCAGCTTGACAGGTGACTCCTACAATGAGCAGTTCTTC. This gives the protein CASSLTGDSYNEQFF.

CDR3 loop: CASSTGRGGYGYTF. The CDR3 coding sequence is TGTGCCAGCAGTACAGGGAGGGGAGGGTATGGCTACACCTTC. V gene TRBV28 combines with J gene TRBJ1-2, with D perhaps TRBD1 (6 bases). Germline CDR1 and CDR2: MDHEN and SYDVKM. V was cut by 5 bases and J by 5 bases, with 15 bases left in between. This CDR3 is built from 14 residues.

The CDR3 loop reads CASSPRGSTEAFF. The CDR3 DNA sequence: TGTGCCAGCTCACCCCGCGGGAGCACTGAAGCTTTCTTT. The genes are TRBV18 and TRBJ1-1; D is unresolved. CDR3 length: 13 residues. Looked up from germline, CDR1 is KGHSH and CDR2 is LQKENI. Deletions cut 3 bases from V and 4 bases from J, with 9 bases between. Full variable domain (remainder filled in from reference TRBV18 and TRBJ1-1): NAGVMQNPRHLVRRRGQEARLRCSPMKGHSHVYWYRQLPEEGLKFMVYLQKENIIDESGMPKERFSAEFPKEGPSILRIQQVVRGDSAAYFCASSPRGSTEAFFGQGTRLTVV.

The V gene is TRBV18, the J gene TRBJ2-2; D is ambiguous. V lost 3 bases to trimming and J lost 0 bases, with 11 bases between them. Germline assignment: CDR1 KGHSH and CDR2 LQKENI. This CDR3 contains 16 residues. The CDR3 sequence: CASSPVTPTNTGELFF. The CDR3 DNA reads as TGTGCCAGCTCACCCGTGACACCCACGAACACCGGGGAGCTGTTTTTT.

V and J are TRBV19 and TRBJ1-5; TRBD1 agrees at 10 bases. V dropped 3 bases and J dropped 8; count of bases not matched to a gene: 4. The CDR3 extends over 14 amino acids. Germline V gene sequence: CDR1 LNHDA, CDR2 SQIVND (reference sequence). The CDR3 spells CASSMDRGFEPQHF. The DNA for the CDR3 is TGTGCCAGTAGTATGGACAGGGGGTTTGAGCCCCAGCATTTT. Complete variable domain (other parts from reference TRBV19 and TRBJ1-5): DGGITQSPKYLFRKEGQNVTLSCEQNLNHDAMYWYRQDPGQGLRLIYYSQIVNDFQKGDIAEGYSVSREKKESFPLTVTSAQKNPTAFYLCASSMDRGFEPQHFGDGTRLSIL.

V is TRBV9 and J is TRBJ1-1; a possible D gene is TRBD1 (5 bases). Germline-derived CDR1 and CDR2 are SGDLS and YYNGEE. V lost 0 bases and J 1 base, leaving 13 bases between the germline ends. CDR3 size: 16 residues. The CDR3 is CASSVGGEPPNTEAFF. The CDR3 DNA sequence: TGTGCCAGCAGCGTAGGGGGCGAACCCCCGAACACTGAAGCTTTCTTT.

The chain combines TRBV28 with TRBJ2-5, with a weak D call TRBD2 (6 bases). CDR1 and CDR2 from the germline V gene are MDHEN and SYDVKM. V lost 6 bases to trimming and J lost 5 bases, with 7 bases between them. The CDR3 runs 11 residues. CDR3 residues: CASREGETQYF. The CDR3 DNA follows: TGTGCCAGCAGGGAGGGGGAGACCCAGTACTTC.

The V gene is TRBV28, the J gene TRBJ1-5, with D unresolved. The CDR3 extends over 17 amino acids. Deletions cut 5 bases from V and 1 base from J, with 18 bases between. Germline assignment: CDR1 MDHEN and CDR2 SYDVKM. DNA of the CDR3: TGTGCCAGCAGTCCGACCGGTGGCCAGCGGAGCAATCAGCCCCAGCATTTT. This codes for CASSPTGGQRSNQPQHF.

The table lists this clone with a count of one. The rearrangement links TRBV19 to TRBJ2-1; 10 nucleotides match TRBD2. The CDR3 has 15 residues. Germline V gene lookup returns CDR1 LNHDA and CDR2 SQIVND (reference sequence). V lost 5 bases and J lost 4; bases outside the gene matches: 5. This CDR3 is CASSLTSGTYNEQFF. In DNA, the CDR3 is TGTGCCAGTAGTCTTACTAGCGGGACGTACAATGAGCAGTTCTTC.

The chain uses TRBV15 and TRBJ2-6; 9 bases agree with TRBD1. The CDR3 runs to 18 residues. Germline CDR1 reads LNHNV; CDR2 reads YYDKDF (reference sequence). The junction had 6 bases not matched to a gene; V was cut back by 3 bases and J by 0 bases. For the CDR3, the DNA is TGTGCCACCAGCAGGCCGGGACAGGGACACTCTGGGGCCAACGTCCTGACTTTC. The encoded protein is CATSRPGQGHSGANVLTF.

This sequence joins TRBV28 and TRBJ2-7; D is unclear. The CDR3 is 14 amino acids. The germline CDR1 and CDR2 sequences are MDHEN and SYDVKM. V was clipped by 2 bases and J by 3 bases, with 11 bases between them. The CDR3 coding sequence is TGTGCCAGCAGTTTAGGAGTATCAGTCTACGAGCAGTACTTC. Its translation: CASSLGVSVYEQYF.

The genes are TRBV2 and TRBJ2-1; 9 nucleotides agree with TRBD2. V lost 1 base, J lost 11 bases, and 6 bases stayed unmatched. The CDR3 contains 14 residues. Germline V gene lookup returns CDR1 SNHLY and CDR2 FYNNEI. The CDR3 loop is CASSEGGTSQKQFF. The CDR3 region has the DNA TGTGCCAGCAGTGAAGGGGGGACTAGCCAGAAGCAGTTCTTC.

The chain has TRBV6-1 and TRBJ1-6; perhaps TRBD1 as D (5 bases). This CDR3 is built from 17 residues. In germline, CDR1 is MNHNS, CDR2 SASEGT. Deletions cut 1 base from V and 2 bases from J, with 12 bases between. The DNA for the CDR3 is TGTGCCAGCAGTGAAGAAGGGGTCCCCCCCTATAATTCACCCCTCCACTTT. It codes for CASSEEGVPPYNSPLHF.

The rearrangement links TRBV5-5 to TRBJ1-2; possibly TRBD1 for D (5 bases). Germline-derived CDR1 and CDR2 are SGHKS and YYEKEE (reference sequence). The ends were cut back, 1 base at V and 0 bases at J, with 10 bases in the middle. The CDR3 totals 15 residues. The CDR3 DNA reads TGTGCCAGCAGCTTGTCGGTAGGGGCTAACTATGGCTACACCTTC. Its protein is CASSLSVGANYGYTF.

V gene TRBV14 combines with J gene TRBJ2-1; D unresolved. CDR1 SGHDN and CDR2 FVKESK come from the germline V gene. The CDR3 is 13 amino acids. The V end was cut by 1 base, the J end by 4 bases, with 5 bases between. The CDR3 DNA sequence: TGTGCCAGCAGCCAAGGCGTGTACAATGAGCAGTTCTTC. This gives the protein CASSQGVYNEQFF.

This clone was picked up one time. The J gene is TRBJ1-2, the V gene TRBV15, with 8 positions matching TRBD1. Trimming took 6 bases from V and 1 from J; bases not matched to a gene: 7. Germline V CDR1 and CDR2: LNHNV, YYDKDF (reference sequence). This CDR3 region has 15 residues. The CDR3 DNA reads TGTGCCACCAGTCTAGACGGACAGGGTAACTATGGCTACACCTTC. Amino acid sequence: CATSLDGQGNYGYTF. Filled out from reference TRBV15 and TRBJ1-2, the complete variable domain reads DAMVIQNPRYQVTQFGKPVTLSCSQTLNHNVMYWYQQKSSQAPKLLFHYYDKDFNNEADTPDNFQSRRPNTSFCFLDIRSPGLGDTAMYLCATSLDGQGNYGYTFGSGTRLTVV.